The T cell receptor beta chain described here comes from a study of neurological immune-mediated disorders. This clonotype was counted at least ten times. The CDR3 covers 14 residues. Germline-derived CDR1 and CDR2 are MDHEN and SYDVKM. The V segment lost 5 bases and the J segment 9 bases; nucleotides outside the gene matches: 7. Via MiXCR, TCRdb re-called the 5' RACE reads, giving one row per CDR3 protein. The sample records about 60,000 distinct CDR3 sequences, 4% to 5.5% being singletons. This TCR derives from a man aged 50 to 60 with multiple sclerosis. The chain links TRBV28 to TRBJ1-6; 7 nucleotides agree with TRBD1. The specimen was PBMCs. In DNA, the CDR3 is TGTGCCAGCAGTGCCGACAGGGAGAGTTCACCCCTCCACTTT. Protein sequence: CASSADRESSPLHF. The entire variable domain, with the rest obtained from reference TRBV28 and TRBJ1-6, is as follows: DVKVTQSSRYLVKRTGEKVFLECVQDMDHENMFWYRQDPGLGLRLIYFSYDVKMKEKGDIPEGYSVSREKKERFSLILESASTNQTSMYLCASSADRESSPLHFGNGTRLTVT.